This entry describes one T cell receptor (beta chain). This sample stems from a study of T cell responses to AZD1222 COVID-19 vaccine. Clones were read by immunoSEQ multiplex PCR, and TCRdb kept only the in-frame ones, dropping some. The profile covers tens of thousands of clones, with 88% appearing a single time and approximately 11% taken by the ten largest. This TCR was sampled from an adult in good health. The sequences come from peripheral blood, collected on day 0 of AZD1222 vaccination.

The CDR3 nucleotides are TGTGCCAGCACCCGGGGGAGCGCCGGACCCCACAATGAGCAGTTCTTC. Protein: CASTRGSAGPHNEQFF. The rearrangement joins TRBV28 to TRBJ2-1; possibly TRBD2 for D (6 bases). CDR1 and CDR2 (germline): MDHEN, SYDVKM. The CDR3 has 16 amino acids. V shed 7 bases and J shed 5 bases, with 21 bases lying between them.